Below, one T cell receptor beta chain is given with its context. Its matching antigen is unknown. Looked up from germline, CDR1 is WSHSY and CDR2 is SAAADI. V was pared by 8 bases and J by 6 bases, with 10 bases between. This CDR3 comprises 11 residues. The sample originates from a study of T cell repertoires in cytomegalovirus infection. TCRdb re-derived calls from the reads in MiXCR, one entry per CDR3 protein. The table shows approximately 1,000,000 distinct CDR3 sequences, with around 29% occurring only once. The sample was cultured CD8+ T cells from PBMCs, taken from culture after CMV antigen stimulation. The clonotype comes from a human donor in good health (CMV status not recorded). Some clones in this sample may be carry-over from other donors' samples. V is TRBV10-2 and J is TRBJ1-2, with D maybe TRBD1 (6 bases). CDR3: CASLGDNGYTF. The CDR3, as DNA: TGCGCCAGCTTGGGGGACAATGGCTACACCTTC.